These 8 T cell receptor beta chains originate from one sample sequenced in a study of chemoradiotherapy in HPV16-positive cancers. The table came from immunoSEQ multiplex PCR; TCRdb's copy has only in-frame clones and leaves some out. The sample lists about 3,500 clones, nearly 85% seen once, with approximately 3% in the top ten. Source: tumor tissue, taken from a patient who underwent chemoradiotherapy. These receptors were taken from a human donor with HPV-associated anogenital cancer.

The chain is built from TRBV5-5 and TRBJ2-7, with D unresolved. CDR3 length equals 13 residues. Trimming stripped 2 bases from V and 3 bases from J, with 9 bases between. From germline, CDR1 is SGHKS and CDR2 YYEKEE (reference sequence). The CDR3 sequence: CASSFADSYEQYF. The DNA for the CDR3 is TGTGCCAGCAGCTTTGCCGATAGCTACGAGCAGTACTTC.

V usage is TRBV10-3 and J usage is TRBJ2-3; no firm D call. Trimming pared 2 bases from V and 0 bases from J, leaving 3 bases between. The germline V gene has CDR1 ENHRY and CDR2 SYGVKD. The length of the CDR3 is 13 residues. As DNA, the CDR3 is TGTGCCATCAGTGAGCCTAGCACAGATACGCAGTATTTT. Protein sequence: CAISEPSTDTQYF.

The rearrangement links TRBV7-9 to TRBJ1-1, with 8 bases identical to TRBD1. The CDR3 has 18 residues. V was pared by 5 bases and J by 0 bases, with 14 bases of the junction left unmatched. Germline V CDR1 and CDR2: SEHNR, FQNEAQ (reference sequence). The CDR3 here is CASSSRQGSGTMNTEAFF. The DNA for the CDR3 is TGTGCCAGCAGCAGCCGACAGGGGTCTGGGACAATGAACACTGAAGCTTTCTTT.

The V gene is TRBV5-4, the J gene TRBJ2-3; the match to TRBD2 covers 8 bases. The CDR3 runs 14 residues. The J segment lost 9 bases and the V segment lost 3 bases, leaving 9 bases of the junction unmatched. The V gene's germline CDR1 is SGHNT and CDR2 YYREEE (reference sequence). CDR3 DNA: TGTGCCAGCAGCTCGACTTTAGCGGGAAGAACGCAGTATTTT. It yields the protein CASSSTLAGRTQYF.

This rearrangement joins TRBV7-2 to TRBJ2-2; TRBD1 might be the D (5 bases). The CDR3 has 14 residues. V was pared by 1 base and J by 7 bases, with 10 bases between. Germline V CDR1 and CDR2: SGHTA, FQGNSA. The CDR3 reads CASSLGLGVGELFF. Written as DNA, the CDR3 is TGTGCCAGCAGCTTAGGCCTAGGGGTCGGGGAGCTGTTTTTT. Together with reference TRBV7-2 and TRBJ2-2, the CDR3 gives the full variable domain: GAGVSQSPSNKVTEKGKDVELRCDPISGHTALYWYRQSLGQGLEFLIYFQGNSAPDKSGLPSDRFSAERTGGSVSTLTIQRTQQEDSAVYLCASSLGLGVGELFFGEGSRLTVL.

This chain connects TRBV7-9 to TRBJ2-1, with D unresolved. In germline, CDR1 is SEHNR, CDR2 FQNEAQ (reference sequence). The CDR3 covers 11 residues. The ends were cut back, 7 bases at V and 5 bases at J, with 6 bases in the middle. CDR3 DNA sequence: TGTGCCAGCACCCAGGACAATGAGCAGTTCTTC. Translated: CASTQDNEQFF.

The chain joins TRBV30 to TRBJ2-1; 11 bases match TRBD2. CDR3 length: 14 residues. Germline V lookup: CDR1 GTSNPN, CDR2 SVGIG (reference sequence). V lost 7 bases and J lost 4; bases outside the gene matches: 6. The CDR3 sequence: CALIAGGRYNEQFF. In DNA form, the CDR3 reads TGTGCCTTAATAGCGGGGGGGAGGTACAATGAGCAGTTCTTC.

The J gene is TRBJ1-2, the V gene TRBV9; possible D gene TRBD1, 6 bases. Between the trimmed V and J ends, which lost 0 bases and 4 bases, there was a span of 13 bases. Germline V gene lookup returns CDR1 SGDLS and CDR2 YYNGEE. This CDR3 spans 15 amino acids. The CDR3 DNA reads TGTGCCAGCAGCGTAGCCGTTGGGACATCCTATGGCTACACCTTC. It encodes CASSVAVGTSYGYTF.